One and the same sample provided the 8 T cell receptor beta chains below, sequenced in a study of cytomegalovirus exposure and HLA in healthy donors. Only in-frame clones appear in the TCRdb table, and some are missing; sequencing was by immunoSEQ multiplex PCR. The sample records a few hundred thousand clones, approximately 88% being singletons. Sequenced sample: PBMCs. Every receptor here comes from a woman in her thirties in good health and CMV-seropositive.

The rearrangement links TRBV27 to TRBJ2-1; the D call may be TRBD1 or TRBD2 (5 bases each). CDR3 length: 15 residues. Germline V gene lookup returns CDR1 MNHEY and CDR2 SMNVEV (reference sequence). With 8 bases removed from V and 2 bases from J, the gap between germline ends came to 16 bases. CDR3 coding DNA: TGTGCCAGCGTCTCGGGGCAGGGCACCTACAATGAGCAGTTCTTC. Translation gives CASVSGQGTYNEQFF.

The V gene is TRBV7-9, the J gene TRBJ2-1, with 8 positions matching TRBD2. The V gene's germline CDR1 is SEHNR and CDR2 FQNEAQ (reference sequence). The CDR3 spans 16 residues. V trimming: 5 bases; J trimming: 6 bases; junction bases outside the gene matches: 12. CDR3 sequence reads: CASSASLGLAGNEQFF. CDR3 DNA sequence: TGTGCCAGCAGCGCCAGCCTAGGACTAGCAGGCAATGAGCAGTTCTTC.

The CDR3, as DNA: TGTGCCAGCAGCTTGGAGGGTTTGGGTGTCCGTGGCTACACCTTC. This gives the protein CASSLEGLGVRGYTF. V is TRBV5-5 and J is TRBJ1-2; D is uncertain. Germline CDR1 is SGHKS and CDR2 is YYEKEE (reference sequence). This CDR3 spans 15 amino acids. V lost 0 bases, J lost 7 bases, and 16 bases lay in between.

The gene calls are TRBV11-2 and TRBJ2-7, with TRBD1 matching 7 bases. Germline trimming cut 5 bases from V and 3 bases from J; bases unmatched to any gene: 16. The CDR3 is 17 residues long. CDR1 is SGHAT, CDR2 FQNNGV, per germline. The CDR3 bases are TGTGCCAGCAGCCCTCTCCTAATTTCGACAGGGATCTACGAGCAGTACTTC. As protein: CASSPLLISTGIYEQYF.

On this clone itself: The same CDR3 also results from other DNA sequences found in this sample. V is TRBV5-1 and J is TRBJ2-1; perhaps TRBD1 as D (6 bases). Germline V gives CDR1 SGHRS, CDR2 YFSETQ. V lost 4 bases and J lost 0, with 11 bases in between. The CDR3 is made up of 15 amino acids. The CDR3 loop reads CASSLDSSSYNEQFF. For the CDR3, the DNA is TGCGCCAGCAGCCTGGACAGTAGCTCCTACAATGAGCAGTTCTTC.

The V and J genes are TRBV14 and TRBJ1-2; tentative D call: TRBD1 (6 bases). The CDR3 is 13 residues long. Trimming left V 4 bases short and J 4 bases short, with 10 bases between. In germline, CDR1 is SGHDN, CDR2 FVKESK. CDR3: CASSRTGFYGYTF. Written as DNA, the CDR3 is TGTGCCAGCAGCCGCACAGGGTTCTATGGCTACACCTTC.

The DNA for the CDR3 is TGCGCCAGCAGCTTGTTGGGGGCAGGGAACACCGGGGAGCTGTTTTTT. Its protein product is CASSLLGAGNTGELFF. The chain links TRBV5-1 to TRBJ2-2; D might be TRBD1 (6 bases). Trimming cost V 1 base and J 1 base, with 11 bases left between them. The CDR3 is 16 residues long. Germline CDR1 and CDR2: SGHRS and YFSETQ.

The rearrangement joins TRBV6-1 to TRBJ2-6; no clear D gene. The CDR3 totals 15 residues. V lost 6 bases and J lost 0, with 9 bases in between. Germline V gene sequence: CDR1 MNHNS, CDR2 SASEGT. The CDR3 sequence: CASSSGVSGANVLTF. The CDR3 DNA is TGTGCCAGCAGCTCAGGAGTCTCTGGGGCCAACGTCCTGACTTTC.